Following are 2 T cell receptor beta chains from one sample sequenced in a study of blood T cell repertoires in COVID-19. Using immunoSEQ multiplex PCR, the repertoire was profiled, and TCRdb retains in-frame clones only, with some absent. The sample consists of under 250,000 clones, more than 70% of them appearing once. Sequenced material: peripheral blood. These receptor sequences come from a woman older than 75 with COVID-19, enrolled during active disease.

The chain carries TRBV7-9 and TRBJ1-2, with D unclear. This CDR3 has 13 residues. Germline CDR1 SEHNR, CDR2 FQNEAQ (reference sequence). The V gene lost 2 bases and the J gene lost 6 bases, with 10 bases spanning the gap. The CDR3 sequence is CASSLRGTDGYTF. CDR3 DNA sequence: TGTGCCAGCAGCTTACGGGGAACCGATGGCTACACCTTC.

V and J are TRBV7-2 and TRBJ1-5, with TRBD1 identical over 7 bases. Germline CDR1 and CDR2: SGHTA and FQGNSA. The junction had 3 bases not matched to a gene; V was cut back by 0 bases and J by 7 bases. CDR3 size: 14 residues. In DNA, the CDR3 is TGTGCCAGCAGCTTAGCGCAGGGGGGACAGCCCCAGCATTTT. It encodes CASSLAQGGQPQHF.